The T cell receptor beta chain under discussion was sequenced for a study of T cell changes during pregnancy in multiple sclerosis. Sequencing used immunoSEQ multiplex PCR; TCRdb keeps in-frame clones, though not all of them. The data hold tens of thousands of clones, with nearly 95% observed a single time. Deletions cut 6 bases from V and 3 bases from J, with 15 bases between. This CDR3 comprises 15 residues. The germline gives CDR1 MNHEY, CDR2 SMNVEV (reference sequence). The input for sequencing was CD8+ T cells from peripheral blood mononuclear cells, taken in the third trimester of pregnancy. The receptor's source is a female donor with multiple sclerosis, enrolled in a pregnancy study. V and J are TRBV27 and TRBJ1-5; unclear D gene. In nucleotides, the CDR3 is TGTGCCAGCAGCCCCATGGCTGTCCCCAATCAGCCCCAGCATTTT. This codes for CASSPMAVPNQPQHF.